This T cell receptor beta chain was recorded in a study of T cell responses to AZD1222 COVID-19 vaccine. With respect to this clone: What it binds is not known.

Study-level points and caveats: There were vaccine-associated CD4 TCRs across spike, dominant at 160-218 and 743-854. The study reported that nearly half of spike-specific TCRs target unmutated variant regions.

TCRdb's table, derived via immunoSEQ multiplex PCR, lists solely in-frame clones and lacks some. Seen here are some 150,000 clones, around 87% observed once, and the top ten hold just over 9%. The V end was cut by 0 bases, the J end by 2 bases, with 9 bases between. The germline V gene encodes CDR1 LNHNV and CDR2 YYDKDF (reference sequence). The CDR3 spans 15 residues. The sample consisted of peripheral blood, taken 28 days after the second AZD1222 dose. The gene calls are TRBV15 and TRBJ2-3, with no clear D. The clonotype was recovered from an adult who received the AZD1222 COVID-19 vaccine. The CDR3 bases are TGTGCCACCAGCAGAGATGTTACAGTCACAGATACGCAGTATTTT. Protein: CATSRDVTVTDTQYF.